The TCR beta chain described here comes from a study of blood T cell repertoires in COVID-19. Study-wide context: Sample material is recorded as cDNA or gDNA derived from T cells, B-cell-depleted T cells, or PBMCs.

Libraries were prepared by immunoSEQ multiplex PCR; TCRdb keeps only in-frame clonotypes and omits some of them. The repertoire includes about 73,000 clones, approximately 80% of them detected once, and about 2.5% sits in the top ten. This CDR3 contains 15 residues. Germline V gene data show CDR1 as SEHNR and CDR2 as FQNEAQ (reference sequence). V gave up 5 bases and J gave up 6 bases; unmatched junction bases: 9. The sequenced sample was peripheral blood. The TCR sequence derives from a man older than 75 with active or convalescent COVID-19. The chain is built from TRBV7-9 and TRBJ2-2; TRBD2 aligns across 7 bases. CDR3 in DNA: TGTGCCAGCAGCCCCCGCTCGGGGGGTTCCGGGGAGCTGTTTTTT. As protein: CASSPRSGGSGELFF. The full variable domain, its missing parts supplied by reference TRBV7-9 and TRBJ2-2, is DTGVSQNPRHKITKRGQNVTFRCDPISEHNRLYWYRQTLGQGPEFLTYFQNEAQLEKSRLLSDRFSAERPKGSFSTLEIQRTEQGDSAMYLCASSPRSGGSGELFFGEGSRLTVL.